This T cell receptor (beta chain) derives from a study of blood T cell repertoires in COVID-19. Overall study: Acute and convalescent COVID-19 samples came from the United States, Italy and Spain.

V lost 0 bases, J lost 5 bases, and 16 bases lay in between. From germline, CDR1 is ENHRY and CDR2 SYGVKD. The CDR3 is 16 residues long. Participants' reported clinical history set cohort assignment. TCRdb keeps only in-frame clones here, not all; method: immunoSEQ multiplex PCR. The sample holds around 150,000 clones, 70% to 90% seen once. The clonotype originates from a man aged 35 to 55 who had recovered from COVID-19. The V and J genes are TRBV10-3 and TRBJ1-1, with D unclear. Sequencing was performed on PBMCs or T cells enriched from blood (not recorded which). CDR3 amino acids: CAISESKPGHRTEAFF. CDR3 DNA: TGTGCCATCAGTGAGTCGAAGCCAGGCCACAGAACTGAAGCTTTCTTT.